This T cell receptor (beta chain) was identified during a study of T cells in Graves' hyperthyroidism and ophthalmopathy. Study-wide points: In the analysis, a 13 V-J model separated ophthalmopathy from stable hyperthyroidism. The blood repertoire included most of the expanded thyroid clonotypes above 0.001.

TCR beta CDR3 regions were amplified from RNA. The TCR CDR3 was amplified in a first-round RT-PCR using the HTBI primer set. TCRdb ran MiXCR on the multiplex PCR reads and lists one entry per CDR3 protein. The table has roughly 57,000 distinct CDR3 sequences, approximately 53% seen once. Not enrolled were patients with uncontrolled infection, other autoimmune disease, pregnancy or lactation. The PBMCs had their origin in roughly 9.8 ml of fresh peripheral blood. This clonotype was detected ten times or more. What it recognizes is unknown. This CDR3 is 16 amino acids long. V gave up 1 base and J gave up 0 bases; unmatched junction bases: 5. The germline V gene has CDR1 LGHNA and CDR2 YSLEER.

The clonotype was recovered from a woman between 55 and 75 years old with Graves' ophthalmopathy. Sequenced: blood. The gene calls are TRBV4-3 and TRBJ1-2, with 7 bases fitting TRBD1. CDR3 amino acids: CASSQGIGTANYGYTF. DNA for the CDR3: TGCGCCAGCAGCCAAGGAATTGGGACAGCTAACTATGGCTACACCTTC.